The source of this T cell receptor beta chain is a study of immune characterization of retroperitoneal liposarcoma. At least ten counts were recorded for this clonotype. The CDR3 has 15 residues. The V segment lost 3 bases and the J segment 8 bases; nucleotides outside the gene matches: 9. TCRdb reprocessed the PCR reads via MiXCR and lists one record per CDR3 protein. The sample includes approximately 10,000 distinct CDR3 sequences, 25% to 30% of them seen just once. The chain is built from TRBV12-3 or TRBV12-4 and TRBJ1-4, with 7 bases matching TRBD1. Sequencing was performed on tumor tissue. The TCR comes from a female donor with retroperitoneal liposarcoma. CDR3 bases: TGTGCCAGCAGTTTGGGGACAGAAGGTCGGGAAAAACTGTTTTTT. Its translation is CASSLGTEGREKLFF.